The present entry profiles one T cell receptor (beta chain) with its context. Antigen specificity is unknown. CDR1 KGHSH and CDR2 LQKENI come from the germline V gene. This CDR3 has 16 amino acids. This sample stems from a study of T cells expressing NK-cell markers. Looking at the study overall: Out of eight donors sequenced, seven tested HCMV-seropositive and the remaining one seronegative. Study-wide results and caveats: Expanded NKG2C+ T cell clones were not confirmed as HCMV-specific.

TCR beta cDNA was generated via 5'RACE template switching incorporating UMIs. TCRdb reprocessed the 5' RACE reads and reports one entry per CDR3 protein, with no DNA. The sample holds 250,000 to 300,000 distinct CDR3 sequences. The rearrangement links TRBV18 to TRBJ2-7. Sequenced material: blood T cells: a sorted CD56 or NKG2C T cell subset, CD4+ or CD8+ T cells, or bulk PBMC T cells (not recorded which). The receptor's source is a woman between 18 and 70 years old in good health. The CDR3 sequence is CASSPPWLRNSYEQYF.